These T cell receptor beta chains were read from a single sample in a study of CD4 T cells in lung cancer. The antigens for these receptors are not known. TCRdb's table, derived via immunoSEQ multiplex PCR, lists solely in-frame clones and lacks some. This table lists around 12 clones. Sample: cultured cells derived from lung. These receptor sequences come from a woman in her fifties or sixties with non-small cell lung cancer. Both conserved end residues are part of each CDR3. A D gene is named only where the DNA matches it firmly.

v_call	j_call	d_call	cdr3_aa	cdr3_nt
TRBV7-7	TRBJ2-6	-	CASSSPQSRANVLTF	TGTGCCAGCAGCTCGCCACAAAGTCGGGCCAACGTCCTGACTTTC
TRBV4-2	TRBJ2-1	TRBD2	CASSQRLLRAGGPNGGEQFF	TGTGCCAGCAGCCAGAGGCTCCTGAGGGCGGGGGGGCCTAATGGAGGTGAGCAGTTCTTC